This paragraph covers one T cell receptor (beta chain) sequence. Its specificity is not known. TCRdb reprocessed the reads with MiXCR, giving one entry per CDR3 protein. The sample includes roughly 320,000 distinct CDR3 sequences, 8% to 10% of them seen just once. This specimen belongs to a study of T cell repertoires in cytomegalovirus infection. Study-level background: Matching HLA type, along with CMV infection, was indicated by public TCR beta signatures. Overall study results and limits: Summed frequency of shared TCR beta families picked out CMV carriers who also had the relevant HLA. CMV-specific TCR beta clonotypes restricted by HLA-C dominated the ex vivo response.

The V and J ends lost 1 base and 5 bases respectively, with 11 bases between them. The V gene's germline CDR1 is SGHRS and CDR2 YFSETQ. CDR3 length equals 14 residues. The source material was PBMCs. The receptor comes from a human donor in good health (CMV status not recorded). Some clones in this sample may be carry-over from other donors' samples. This chain connects TRBV5-1 to TRBJ2-3; maybe TRBD1 (6 bases). CDR3: CASSLTGIGDTQYF. The CDR3 coding sequence is TGCGCCAGCAGCTTGACAGGGATAGGAGATACGCAGTATTTT.